The 13 T cell receptor beta chains given below trace back to one sample, sequenced in a study of CD8 T cells in ankylosing spondylitis. Study outcomes and limitations: A motif of under 10 highly homologous TCR beta variants was seen as apparently characteristic of ankylosing spondylitis blood.

Using its own MiXCR run on the 5' RACE reads, TCRdb lists one record per CDR3 protein. The table records hundreds of thousands of distinct CDR3 sequences, about 12% of them present only once. These receptors' antigens are unknown. The sample taken for sequencing was blood, either unsorted or a sorted T cell fraction (not recorded which). The source is a male donor with ankylosing spondylitis.

The rearrangement links TRBV29-1 to TRBJ2-5; 9 positions agree with TRBD1. The CDR3 totals 12 residues. Per the germline V gene, CDR1 is SQVTM and CDR2 is ANQGSEA. Trimming at V came to 7 bases and at J to 2 bases, leaving 2 bases not matched to a gene. In DNA form, the CDR3 reads TGCAGCGCTGGACAGGGGCAAGAGACCCAGTACTTC. Protein: CSAGQGQETQYF.

This clonotype was recorded at least ten times. J is TRBJ2-7 and V is TRBV9; TRBD2 agrees at 8 bases. The CDR3 length is 14 residues. After removal of 0 bases from V and 4 bases from J, the junction contained 3 bases not matched to a gene. The germline gives CDR1 SGDLS, CDR2 YYNGEE. CDR3 bases: TGTGCCAGCAGCGTAGGTATAGCGGGATACGAGCAGTACTTC. Translated: CASSVGIAGYEQYF.

This clonotype was seen a handful of times. The rearrangement uses TRBV7-2 and TRBJ1-1, with D unresolved. CDR1 is SGHTA, CDR2 FQGNSA, per germline. Trimming shortened V by 1 base and J by 10 bases, and 10 bases separated the two germline ends. The CDR3 has 12 amino acids. CDR3 sequence: CASSLEGPPAFF. The DNA of the CDR3 is TGTGCCAGCAGCTTAGAGGGTCCTCCAGCTTTCTTT.

For the CDR3, the DNA is TGTGCCAGCAGTTACCTGGGAGGGCAAAACATTCAGTACTTC. It codes for CASSYLGGQNIQYF. This chain connects TRBV6-5 to TRBJ2-4; 7 nucleotides agree with TRBD2. V was pared by 2 bases and J by 5 bases, with 3 bases of the junction left unmatched. This CDR3 is 14 amino acids long. Germline V lookup: CDR1 MNHEY, CDR2 SVGAGI.

This clonotype was recorded only once. At one boundary the junction diverges from the germline segment, which might be a read error. The V call is TRBV7-2, the J call TRBJ2-1, with TRBD1 matching 8 bases. The germline gives CDR1 SGHTA, CDR2 FQGNSA. The CDR3 is made up of 15 amino acids. The CDR3 coding sequence is TGTGCCATCAGCCTCAGGGGGCCTCCCTACAATGAGCAGTTCTTC. As protein: CAISLRGPPYNEQFF.

In this sample, this clonotype turned up many times. This chain connects TRBV11-2 to TRBJ1-5; the D gene is possibly TRBD1 (6 bases). The germline gives CDR1 SGHAT, CDR2 FQNNGV. Between the trimmed V and J ends, which lost 1 base and 7 bases, there was a span of 17 bases. The CDR3 runs 16 residues. The CDR3: CASSLGLTGVLQPQHF. The CDR3 region has the DNA TGTGCCAGCAGCTTAGGACTGACAGGTGTCTTGCAGCCCCAGCATTTT.

The chain recombines TRBV2 with TRBJ1-1; D might be TRBD1 (6 bases). The CDR3 spans 14 residues. Germline loops: CDR1 SNHLY, CDR2 FYNNEI. V was pared by 6 bases and J by 1 base, with 12 bases between. The CDR3 sequence: CASRAGTQNTEAFF. The CDR3 DNA reads TGTGCCAGCAGAGCCGGGACACAGAACACTGAAGCTTTCTTT. Combining the CDR3 with reference TRBV2 and TRBJ1-1 gives the whole variable domain EPEVTQTPSHQVTQMGQEVILRCVPISNHLYFYWYRQILGQKVEFLVSFYNNEISEKSEIFDDQFSVERPDGSNFTLKIRSTKLEDSAMYFCASRAGTQNTEAFFGQGTRLTVV.

This clonotype was recorded at least ten times. The genes are TRBV20-1 and TRBJ2-5; 10 bases match TRBD2. The CDR3 is 13 residues long. Germline CDR1 DFQATT, CDR2 SNEGSKA (reference sequence). V lost 6 bases, J lost 4 bases, and 5 bases stayed unmatched. CDR3 in amino acids: CSAEGLAAETQYF. In nucleotides, the CDR3 is TGCAGTGCCGAAGGACTAGCGGCAGAGACCCAGTACTTC.

This clonotype has a count of ten or more. The chain employs TRBV12-3 or TRBV12-4 and TRBJ1-4, with D perhaps TRBD1 (5 bases). The V and J ends lost 3 bases and 6 bases respectively, with 14 bases between them. The CDR3 sequence is 15 residues long. The CDR3 loop is CASSLRGLGYEKLFF. DNA of the CDR3: TGTGCCAGCAGTTTGCGGGGACTGGGGTATGAAAAACTGTTTTTT.

A few counts support this clonotype. The chain has TRBV6-1 and TRBJ1-2; no definite D call. V lost 7 bases and J lost 3, with 15 bases in between. The CDR3 is made up of 14 amino acids. Germline V gives CDR1 MNHNS, CDR2 SASEGT. The CDR3 region has the DNA TGTGCCAGCACCCAGACCGGAGTGGACTATGGCTACACCTTC. Encoded protein: CASTQTGVDYGYTF.

The V gene is TRBV3-1, the J gene TRBJ1-5; D is uncertain. V lost 1 base to trimming and J lost 4 bases, with 8 bases between them. Germline V gives CDR1 LGHDT, CDR2 YNNKEL (reference sequence). The CDR3 is 14 amino acids. The CDR3 coding sequence is TGTGCCAGCAGCCAAGGGGCTCCTAATCAGCCCCAGCATTTT. The encoded protein is CASSQGAPNQPQHF.

This clonotype came up a few times. An end of the junction differs from the germline gene, which may be a read error. DNA for the CDR3: TGCAGTGCTAGAGATTGGGCCCGAGGAAGCAGAGATACGCAGTATTTT. Amino acids: CSARDWARGSRDTQYF. The chain uses TRBV20-1 and TRBJ2-3; D remains ambiguous. This CDR3 comprises 16 residues. In germline, CDR1 is DFQATT, CDR2 SNEGSKA (reference sequence).

This clonotype was detected only a few times. CDR3 protein: CASSPDRGAGSPLHF. In nucleotides, the CDR3 is TGTGCCAGCAGTCCAGACAGGGGAGCGGGATCACCCCTCCACTTT. The chain joins TRBV12-3 or TRBV12-4 to TRBJ1-6; 8 bases match TRBD1. J lost 10 bases, V lost 5 bases, and 10 bases had no gene match. CDR3 length: 15 residues.